Following are 16 T cell receptor beta chains from one sample sequenced in a study of blood T cells in healthy people across ages. A second PCR, run for about 7 to 11 cycles, used a sample-barcoded 5' primer plus a J-beta primer mix. Each CDR3 protein is one row after TCRdb ran MiXCR on the 5' RACE reads. The table includes 650,000 to 1,000,000 distinct CDR3 sequences, about 34% detected once. Sequencing used blood. The receptor set was obtained from a man aged 18 to 35 in good health.

The V gene is TRBV4-2, the J gene TRBJ2-2; D gene uncertain. This CDR3 has 16 residues. Trimming stripped 0 bases from V and 0 bases from J, with 8 bases between. Germline-derived CDR1 and CDR2 are LGHNA and YNFKEQ. Written as DNA, the CDR3 is TGTGCCAGCAGCCAAGAACTTAACGCGAACACCGGGGAGCTGTTTTTT. This encodes CASSQELNANTGELFF.

V is TRBV28 and J is TRBJ2-3, with unresolved D. The V gene lost 5 bases and the J gene lost 6 bases, with 12 bases spanning the gap. This CDR3 has 13 amino acids. Germline V CDR1 and CDR2: MDHEN, SYDVKM. The CDR3 region has the DNA TGTGCCAGCAGTACTGCCGGGCCGGATACGCAGTATTTT. This translates into CASSTAGPDTQYF.

The chain is built from TRBV29-1 and TRBJ1-4, with D unclear. The CDR3 runs 13 residues. Germline CDR1 SQVTM, CDR2 ANQGSEA. V was shortened by 4 bases and J by 4 bases, with 10 bases between the two germline ends. This CDR3 reads CSVVGRDNEKLFF. CDR3 nucleotides: TGCAGCGTTGTTGGACGGGATAATGAAAAACTGTTTTTT. The whole variable domain, filled in from reference TRBV29-1 and TRBJ1-4, reads SAVISQKPSRDICQRGTSLTIQCQVDSQVTMMFWYRQQPGQSLTLIATANQGSEATYESGFVIDKFPISRPNLTFSTLTVSNMSPEDSSIYLCSVVGRDNEKLFFGSGTQLSVL.

This clonotype was recorded once. The rearrangement uses TRBV20-1 and TRBJ2-5, with 10 bases identical to TRBD2. Germline loops: CDR1 DFQATT, CDR2 SNEGSKA (reference sequence). The CDR3 extends over 16 amino acids. V lost 6 bases to trimming and J lost 11 bases; unmatched junction nucleotides: 21. As DNA, the CDR3 is TGCAGTGCCACCACCGGGGCTAGCGGGGGCAACAATGAGCAGTACTTC. Amino acids: CSATTGASGGNNEQYF.

This clonotype was seen at least ten times. The chain employs TRBV12-3 or TRBV12-4 and TRBJ2-1; no clear D gene. This CDR3 has 13 residues. Trimming stripped 3 bases from V and 6 bases from J, with 9 bases between. CDR3 DNA: TGTGCCAGCAGTTTTGGGCCCCTCAATGAGCAGTTCTTC. Translation gives CASSFGPLNEQFF.

The chain is built from TRBV25-1 and TRBJ2-4; no definite D call. The end of the DNA aligns better with TRBJ2-7, so the J call may be wrong. Germline V gene sequence: CDR1 MGHDK, CDR2 SYGVNS. The CDR3 length is 13 residues. The CDR3 loop is CASSPLGTYEQYF. For the CDR3, the DNA is TGTGCCAGCAGCCCCCTGGGCACCTACGAGCAGTACTTC.

This clonotype was detected only a few times. The rearrangement links TRBV5-6 to TRBJ2-7; D is perhaps TRBD1 (6 bases). The germline CDR1 and CDR2 sequences are SGHDT and YYEEEE. This CDR3 spans 13 amino acids. The V gene lost 4 bases and the J gene lost 4 bases, with 12 bases spanning the gap. The CDR3 DNA reads as TGTGCCAGCAGCGCTACAGGGAGATACGAGCAGTACTTC. Amino acid sequence: CASSATGRYEQYF.

This clonotype was found a few times. The chain is built from TRBV4-2 and TRBJ2-5; 9 bases fit TRBD1. J lost 9 bases, V lost 4 bases, and 3 bases had no gene match. The germline V gene has CDR1 LGHNA and CDR2 YNFKEQ. The CDR3 has 12 amino acids. The CDR3 reads CASSRDRAAQYF. The CDR3 DNA sequence: TGTGCCAGCAGCCGGGACAGGGCGGCCCAGTACTTC.

This chain links TRBV20-1 with TRBJ2-7; D tentatively fits TRBD1 or TRBD2 (5 bases each). Trimming removed 6 bases at V and 3 bases at J, with 12 bases between. CDR1 and CDR2 from the germline V gene are DFQATT and SNEGSKA (reference sequence). CDR3 length: 12 residues. The CDR3 reads CSAAGRRYEQYF. The CDR3 nucleotides read TGCAGTGCAGCAGGGAGACGCTACGAGCAGTACTTC.

The rearrangement uses TRBV2 and TRBJ2-1; the D call may be TRBD1 or TRBD2 (5 bases each). The CDR3 runs 13 residues. V was cut by 7 bases and J by 10 bases, with 17 bases left in between. CDR1 SNHLY and CDR2 FYNNEI come from the germline V gene. CDR3 nucleotide sequence: TGTGCCAGCAACGGACTTGAATGGGGGGAGCAGTTCTTC. Amino acid sequence: CASNGLEWGEQFF.

The V gene is TRBV6-2 or TRBV6-3, the J gene TRBJ2-1, with no clear D. The V end lost 2 bases, the J end lost 13 bases, and 15 bases lay between the germline ends. Germline CDR1 and CDR2: MNHEY and SVGEGT. This CDR3 has 13 residues. CDR3 DNA: TGTGCCAGCAGTTACGGCGCAGGAACTACACAGTTCTTC. It is translated as CASSYGAGTTQFF.

This clonotype came up a few times. The rearrangement joins TRBV20-1 to TRBJ2-1; 8 bases are shared with TRBD2. The CDR3 contains 15 residues. Germline CDR1 is DFQATT and CDR2 is SNEGSKA (reference sequence). J was trimmed by 2 bases and V by 3 bases; bases with no gene match: 6. DNA for the CDR3: TGCAGTGCTAGTCCTGCGCGGGGGGCCTACAATGAGCAGTTCTTC. Its protein is CSASPARGAYNEQFF.

In the case of this clonotype: A much larger clone differs by one base, so this may be a read error. This chain joins TRBV9 and TRBJ2-1; tentative D call: TRBD2 (5 bases). The DNA matches TRBJ2-7 better at its end, which makes the J call doubtful. The germline V gene encodes CDR1 SGDLS and CDR2 YYNGEE. The CDR3 runs 14 residues. The CDR3 nucleotides are TGTGCCAGCAGCCCCCCCGGAGGCTACAATGAGCAGTACTTC. Encoded protein: CASSPPGGYNEQYF.

This clonotype turned up a few times. The chain links TRBV24-1 to TRBJ2-5; a weak D match, TRBD2 (5 bases). V lost 3 bases, J lost 2 bases, and 12 bases lay in between. This CDR3 contains 15 residues. Germline loops: CDR1 KGHDR, CDR2 SFDVKD. CDR3 nucleotide sequence: TGTGCCACCAGTGATACTAGTGGGGATCAAGAGACCCAGTACTTC. It specifies CATSDTSGDQETQYF.

V gene TRBV3-1 combines with J gene TRBJ2-1; D is perhaps TRBD2 (7 bases). The germline V gene encodes CDR1 LGHDT and CDR2 YNNKEL (reference sequence). V was trimmed by 1 base and J by 5 bases, leaving 18 bases between them. The CDR3 runs to 17 residues. The chain's CDR3 is CASSQGPGGGGHNEQFF. For the CDR3, the DNA is TGTGCCAGCAGCCAAGGACCCGGCGGGGGCGGTCACAATGAGCAGTTCTTC.

The chain couples TRBV12-3 or TRBV12-4 to TRBJ1-2, with 7 positions matching TRBD1. Trimming removed 5 bases from V and 4 bases from J; junction bases left unmatched: 10. CDR3 length: 15 amino acids. The CDR3 nucleotides are TGTGCCAGCAGTCCTAGACAGGGCAAGGGCTATGGCTACACCTTC. Translated, it gives CASSPRQGKGYGYTF.